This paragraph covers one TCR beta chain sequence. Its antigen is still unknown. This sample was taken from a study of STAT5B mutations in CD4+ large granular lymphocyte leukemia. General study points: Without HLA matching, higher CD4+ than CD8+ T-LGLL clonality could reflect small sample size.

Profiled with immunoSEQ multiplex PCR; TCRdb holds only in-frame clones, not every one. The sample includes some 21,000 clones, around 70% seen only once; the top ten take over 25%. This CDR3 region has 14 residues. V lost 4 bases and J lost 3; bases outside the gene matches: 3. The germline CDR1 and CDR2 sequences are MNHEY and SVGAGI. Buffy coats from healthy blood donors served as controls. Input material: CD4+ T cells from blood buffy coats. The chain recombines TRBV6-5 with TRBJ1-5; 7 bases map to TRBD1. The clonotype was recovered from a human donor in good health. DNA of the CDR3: TGTGCCAGCAGTTCGGGACAGCACAATCAGCCCCAGCATTTT. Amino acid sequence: CASSSGQHNQPQHF.